A single sample gave rise to the 2 T cell receptor beta chains below, sequenced in a study of kidney transplant recipient with SARS-CoV-2 infection. Each CDR3 protein gets one entry after TCRdb re-called the reads with MiXCR. The repertoire holds fewer than 250,000 distinct CDR3 sequences, with more than 25% as singletons. Sequenced here: a blood sample, sampled at baseline and on day 111 from a kidney transplant recipient. The receptors here all came from a young adult male patient who had COVID-19 and was a kidney transplant recipient. The graft donor may be the source of some T cells.

This clonotype was counted at least ten times. The chain carries TRBV12-3 or TRBV12-4 and TRBJ2-2; D might be TRBD1 or TRBD2, each matching 5 bases. Trimming took off 3 bases at V and 6 bases at J, with 11 bases between the two ends. The CDR3 is 14 amino acids. CDR3 protein: CASSLGWGPGELFF. CDR3 nucleotides: TGTGCCAGCAGTTTGGGATGGGGACCCGGGGAGCTGTTTTTT.

The V gene is TRBV29-1, the J gene TRBJ2-5, with 8 bases lining up with TRBD2. J gave up 10 bases and V 7 bases, and 23 bases lay outside the gene matches. Germline V gives CDR1 SQVTM, CDR2 ANQGSEA. CDR3 size: 16 residues. This CDR3 reads CSGLGSRGGAGEDQYF. The CDR3 nucleotides are TGCAGCGGTTTAGGATCTCGGGGGGGAGCTGGTGAAGACCAGTACTTC.